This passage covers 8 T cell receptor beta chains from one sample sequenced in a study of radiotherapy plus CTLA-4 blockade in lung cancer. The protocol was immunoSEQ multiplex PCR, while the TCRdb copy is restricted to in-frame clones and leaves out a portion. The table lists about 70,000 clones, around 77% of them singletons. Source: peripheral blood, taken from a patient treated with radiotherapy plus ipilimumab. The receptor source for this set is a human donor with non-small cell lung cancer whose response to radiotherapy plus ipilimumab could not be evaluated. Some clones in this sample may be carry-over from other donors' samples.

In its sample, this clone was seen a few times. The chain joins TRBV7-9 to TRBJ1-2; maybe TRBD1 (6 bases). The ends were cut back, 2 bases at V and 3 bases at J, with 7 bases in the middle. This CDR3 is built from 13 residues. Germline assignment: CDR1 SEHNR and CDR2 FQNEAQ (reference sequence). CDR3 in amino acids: CASSLRTDYGYTF. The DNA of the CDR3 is TGTGCCAGCAGCTTACGGACAGACTATGGCTACACCTTC. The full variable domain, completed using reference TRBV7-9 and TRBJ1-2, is DTGVSQNPRHKITKRGQNVTFRCDPISEHNRLYWYRQTLGQGPEFLTYFQNEAQLEKSRLLSDRFSAERPKGSFSTLEIQRTEQGDSAMYLCASSLRTDYGYTFGSGTRLTVV.

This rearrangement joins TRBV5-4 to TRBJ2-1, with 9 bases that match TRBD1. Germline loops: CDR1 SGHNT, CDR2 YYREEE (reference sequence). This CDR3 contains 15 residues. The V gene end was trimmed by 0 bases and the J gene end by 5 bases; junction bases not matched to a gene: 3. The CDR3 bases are TGTGCCAGCAGCTTGGAAGGGACAGGGAACAATGAGCAGTTCTTC. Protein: CASSLEGTGNNEQFF.

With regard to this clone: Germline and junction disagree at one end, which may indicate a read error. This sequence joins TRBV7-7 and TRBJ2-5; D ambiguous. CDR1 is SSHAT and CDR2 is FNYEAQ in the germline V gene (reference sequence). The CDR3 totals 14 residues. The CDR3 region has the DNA TGTGCTAGCAGCCCTGACACTGTAGAAGAGACCCAGTACTTC. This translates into CASSPDTVEETQYF.

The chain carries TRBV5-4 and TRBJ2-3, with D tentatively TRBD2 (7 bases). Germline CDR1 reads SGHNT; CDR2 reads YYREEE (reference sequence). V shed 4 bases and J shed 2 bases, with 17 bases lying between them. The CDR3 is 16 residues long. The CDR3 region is CASSPRRGGDTDTQYF. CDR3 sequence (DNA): TGTGCCAGCAGCCCGAGGAGGGGGGGGGACACAGATACGCAGTATTTT.

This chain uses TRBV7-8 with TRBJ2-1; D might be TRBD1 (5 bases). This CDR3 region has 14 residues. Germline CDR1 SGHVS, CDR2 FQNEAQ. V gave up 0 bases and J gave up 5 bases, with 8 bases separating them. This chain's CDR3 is CASSLAGRDNEQFF. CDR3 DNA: TGTGCCAGCAGCTTAGCGGGCAGGGACAATGAGCAGTTCTTC.

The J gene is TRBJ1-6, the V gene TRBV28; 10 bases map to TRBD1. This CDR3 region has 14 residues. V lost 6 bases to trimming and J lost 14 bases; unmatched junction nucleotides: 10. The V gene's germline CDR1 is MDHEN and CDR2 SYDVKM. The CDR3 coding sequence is TGTGCCAGCAGGACGGGACAGGGGACTTTGGCCCTCCACTTT. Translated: CASRTGQGTLALHF.

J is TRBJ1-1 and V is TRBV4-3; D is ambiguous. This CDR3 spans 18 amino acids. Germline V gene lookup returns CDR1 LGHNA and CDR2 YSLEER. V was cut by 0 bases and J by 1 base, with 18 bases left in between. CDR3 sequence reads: CASSQDQMAWGGNTEAFF. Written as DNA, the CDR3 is TGCGCCAGCAGCCAAGATCAGATGGCCTGGGGAGGGAACACTGAAGCTTTCTTT.

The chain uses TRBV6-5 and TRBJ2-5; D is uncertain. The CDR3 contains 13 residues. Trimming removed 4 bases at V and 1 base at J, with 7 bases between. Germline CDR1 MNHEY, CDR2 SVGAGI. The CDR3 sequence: CASSFTSQETQYF. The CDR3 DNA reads TGTGCCAGCAGTTTCACAAGCCAAGAGACCCAGTACTTC.